Detailed here is one T cell receptor (beta chain). Likely a read error: the CDR3 ends without its conserved phenylalanine or tryptophan. The DNA is omitted, as the CDR3 cannot be located on it reliably, and the CDR3 follows TCRdb's listing. The CDR3 region is 11 residues in length, termini included. Per the germline V gene, CDR1 is SGHKS and CDR2 is YYEKEE (reference sequence). This table comes from immunoSEQ multiplex PCR, and its TCRdb copy is limited to in-frame clones, with some not included. This table holds around 58,000 clones, around 89% found once. These data are taken from a study of OX40 agonist ivuxolimab in advanced cancers.

The TCR was taken from an adult with an advanced solid tumor such as melanoma, head and neck, liver or kidney cancer. The input for sequencing was CD4+ or CD8+ T cells sorted from blood, taken in a trial of the OX40 agonist ivuxolimab. The chain joins TRBV5-5 to TRBJ1-1. CDR3 amino acids: CASSFVLAFKI.